These T cell receptor beta chains were read from a single sample in a study of OX40 agonist ivuxolimab in advanced cancers. Sequenced by immunoSEQ multiplex PCR; TCRdb stores in-frame clones only, minus some. The table has about 93,000 clones, about 90% seen once. Sequenced here: CD4+ or CD8+ T cells sorted from blood, sampled in a trial of the OX40 agonist ivuxolimab. The source is an adult with an advanced solid tumor such as melanoma, head and neck, liver or kidney cancer. The CDR3 runs from the conserved cysteine through the conserved F or W. D genes are given only for firm matches. Clone size appears in some rows only: once, few, many, or a class for an expanded clone.

D: TRBD2; J: TRBJ2-1; V: TRBV25-1; size: once; CDR3: CASSDFGSGGPYNEQFF; DNA: TGTGCCAGCAGTGATTTCGGTAGCGGGGGCCCCTACAATGAGCAGTTCTTC
D: -; J: TRBJ1-5; V: TRBV5-8; size: -; CDR3: CASSSGPLSNQPQHF; DNA: TGTGCCAGCAGCTCCGGTCCCTTATCTAATCAGCCCCAGCATTTT
D: -; J: TRBJ2-5; V: TRBV11-3; size: -; CDR3: CASSSPGTQETQYF; DNA: TGTGCCAGCAGCTCGCCCGGGACACAAGAGACCCAGTACTTC
D: TRBD1; J: TRBJ2-3; V: TRBV19; size: -; CDR3: CASSRDRGVGADTQYF; DNA: TGTGCCAGTAGTAGGGACAGGGGAGTGGGGGCAGATACGCAGTATTTT
D: -; J: TRBJ2-6; V: TRBV13; size: once; CDR3: CASSLAWEAGANVLTF; DNA: TGTGCCAGCAGCTTAGCGTGGGAAGCTGGGGCCAACGTCCTGACTTTC
D: -; J: TRBJ2-5; V: TRBV7-2; size: -; CDR3: CASSLTGLETQYF; DNA: TGTGCCAGCAGCTTAACTGGACTAGAGACCCAGTACTTC
D: -; J: TRBJ1-4; V: TRBV11-1; size: -; CDR3: CASSLGTANEKLFF; DNA: TGTGCCAGCAGCTTAGGGACAGCAAATGAAAAACTGTTTTTT
D: TRBD2; J: TRBJ2-1; V: TRBV6-5; size: once; CDR3: CATRLAGGSDEQFF; DNA: TGTGCCACCAGACTAGCGGGAGGTTCAGATGAGCAGTTCTTC
D: -; J: TRBJ1-2; V: TRBV5-4; size: -; CDR3: CASVGPANYGYTF; DNA: TGTGCCAGCGTCGGACCAGCTAACTATGGCTACACCTTC
D: -; J: TRBJ2-1; V: TRBV7-9; size: -; CDR3: CASSFRDSRHNEQFF; DNA: TGTGCCAGCAGCTTCCGGGACTCCCGCCACAATGAGCAGTTCTTC
D: TRBD2; J: TRBJ2-3; V: TRBV19; size: -; CDR3: CASSTPGGADTQYF; DNA: TGTGCCAGTAGTACTCCGGGAGGCGCAGATACGCAGTATTTT
D: -; J: TRBJ2-2; V: TRBV5-1; size: -; CDR3: CASGSTGTGTGELFF; DNA: TGCGCCAGCGGGTCGACAGGCACTGGCACCGGGGAGCTGTTTTTT
D: -; J: TRBJ2-5; V: TRBV19; size: -; CDR3: CASSFGETQYF; DNA: TGTGCCAGTAGTTTCGGGGAGACCCAGTACTTC
D: -; J: TRBJ1-6; V: TRBV27; size: -; CDR3: CASSLSAPGFDNSPLHF; DNA: TGTGCCAGCAGTTTATCGGCCCCAGGGTTCGATAATTCACCCCTCCACTTT
D: -; J: TRBJ2-6; V: TRBV11-3; size: -; CDR3: CASSLLSGANVLTF; DNA: TGTGCCAGCAGCTTGCTCTCTGGGGCCAACGTCCTGACTTTC
D: -; J: TRBJ1-6; V: TRBV10-3; size: -; CDR3: CASQWGQGDSPLHF; DNA: TGTGCCTCACAGTGGGGACAAGGAGATTCACCCCTCCACTTT
D: -; J: TRBJ1-2; V: TRBV2; size: -; CDR3: CATKGIGQFYGYTF; DNA: TGTGCCACCAAGGGGATCGGACAGTTCTATGGCTACACCTTC
D: -; J: TRBJ2-7; V: TRBV2; size: -; CDR3: CASRTPGRSYEQYF; DNA: TGTGCCAGCAGAACGCCGGGACGGAGCTACGAGCAGTACTTC
D: TRBD2; J: TRBJ2-3; V: TRBV5-8; size: -; CDR3: CASSLLLAGTDTQYF; DNA: TGTGCCAGCAGCTTACTGTTAGCGGGTACAGATACGCAGTATTTT
D: TRBD2; J: TRBJ2-2; V: TRBV5-1; size: -; CDR3: CASSQSGGGPGTGELFF; DNA: TGCGCCAGCAGCCAATCGGGCGGGGGGCCGGGCACCGGGGAGCTGTTTTTT
D: -; J: TRBJ1-3; V: TRBV11-2; size: -; CDR3: CASSLDLTGSGNTIYF; DNA: TGTGCCAGCAGCTTAGATCTAACAGGCTCTGGAAACACCATATATTTT
D: -; J: TRBJ2-7; V: TRBV6-5; size: -; CDR3: CASSHIKEGEQYF; DNA: TGTGCCAGCAGTCATATCAAAGAGGGCGAGCAGTACTTC
D: -; J: TRBJ1-2; V: TRBV5-1; size: -; CDR3: CASSSTLAGVYGYTF; DNA: TGCGCCAGCAGCTCGACCCTCGCAGGAGTCTATGGCTACACCTTC
D: TRBD1; J: TRBJ2-3; V: TRBV10-1; size: once; CDR3: CASLQRTGPSTDTQYF; DNA: TGCGCCAGCCTGCAACGGACAGGGCCTAGCACAGATACGCAGTATTTT
D: -; J: TRBJ2-3; V: TRBV5-1; size: -; CDR3: CASSIAGGSSTDTQYF; DNA: TGCGCCAGCAGCATTGCCGGGGGTTCCAGCACAGATACGCAGTATTTT
D: TRBD1; J: TRBJ2-3; V: TRBV5-1; size: -; CDR3: CASSLRQGTDTQYF; DNA: TGCGCCAGCAGCCTCCGACAGGGAACAGATACGCAGTATTTT
D: TRBD1; J: TRBJ2-7; V: TRBV30; size: few; CDR3: CAWSPGTGIYEQYF; DNA: TGTGCCTGGAGTCCCGGGACAGGGATCTACGAGCAGTACTTC
D: -; J: TRBJ1-1; V: TRBV5-1; size: -; CDR3: CASSRTQDTEAFF; DNA: TGCGCCAGCAGCCGGACTCAGGACACTGAAGCTTTCTTT
D: -; J: TRBJ2-3; V: TRBV18; size: -; CDR3: CASSVSSGTDTQYF; DNA: TGTGCCAGCTCAGTGAGCAGCGGCACAGATACGCAGTATTTT
D: -; J: TRBJ2-1; V: TRBV7-3; size: -; CDR3: CASSNLGEQFF; DNA: TGTGCCAGCAGCAACCTCGGTGAGCAGTTCTTC
D: TRBD2; J: TRBJ2-7; V: TRBV5-4; size: -; CDR3: CASSGAGGINEQYF; DNA: TGTGCCAGCAGCGGGGCCGGGGGGATCAACGAGCAGTACTTC
D: TRBD2; J: TRBJ2-1; V: TRBV19; size: -; CDR3: CASSSPGLAVQWEQFF; DNA: TGTGCCAGTAGTAGCCCGGGACTAGCCGTACAATGGGAGCAGTTCTTC
D: -; J: TRBJ1-3; V: TRBV7-6; size: -; CDR3: CASSLEVDGNTIYF; DNA: TGTGCCAGCAGCTTAGAGGTGGATGGAAACACCATATATTTT
D: -; J: TRBJ2-5; V: TRBV5-1; size: -; CDR3: CASSLRLDIETQYF; DNA: TGCGCCAGCAGCTTGAGACTAGATATAGAGACCCAGTACTTC
D: -; J: TRBJ1-1; V: TRBV5-6; size: -; CDR3: CASSLVGSGARTEAFF; DNA: TGTGCCAGCAGCTTGGTCGGGAGTGGGGCGCGGACTGAAGCTTTCTTT
D: -; J: TRBJ1-3; V: TRBV7-7; size: -; CDR3: CASSPQGDGGNTIYF; DNA: TGTGCTAGCAGCCCCCAGGGAGATGGTGGAAACACCATATATTTT
D: TRBD1; J: TRBJ2-1; V: TRBV6-1; size: -; CDR3: CASSPGGDSGEQFF; DNA: TGTGCCAGCAGCCCAGGGGGAGATTCGGGAGAGCAGTTCTTC
D: TRBD1; J: TRBJ1-5; V: TRBV6-1; size: -; CDR3: CASIQGANQPQHF; DNA: TGTGCCAGCATACAGGGGGCGAATCAGCCCCAGCATTTT
D: -; J: TRBJ2-3; V: TRBV30; size: -; CDR3: CAWSSAADSTDTQYF; DNA: TGTGCCTGGAGTTCTGCGGCGGACAGCACAGATACGCAGTATTTT
D: TRBD1; J: TRBJ1-2; V: TRBV6-5; size: -; CDR3: CASRPTGGGGYTF; DNA: TGTGCCAGCAGACCTACAGGGGGCGGAGGCTACACCTTC
D: TRBD2; J: TRBJ2-5; V: TRBV5-1; size: -; CDR3: CATSPREGIETQYF; DNA: TGCGCCACCAGTCCGAGGGAGGGCATAGAGACCCAGTACTTC
D: TRBD2; J: TRBJ2-7; V: TRBV5-4; size: -; CDR3: CASSLAAGGHYEQYF; DNA: TGTGCCAGCAGCTTGGCCGCGGGAGGGCACTACGAGCAGTACTTC
D: -; J: TRBJ2-7; V: TRBV30; size: -; CDR3: CAWTVGGNEQYF; DNA: TGTGCCTGGACGGTTGGGGGTAACGAGCAGTACTTC
D: TRBD2; J: TRBJ2-3; V: TRBV19; size: -; CDR3: CASSLTGTSGVGGTDTQYF; DNA: TGTGCCAGTAGCCTGACCGGGACTAGCGGGGTAGGGGGTACAGATACGCAGTATTTT